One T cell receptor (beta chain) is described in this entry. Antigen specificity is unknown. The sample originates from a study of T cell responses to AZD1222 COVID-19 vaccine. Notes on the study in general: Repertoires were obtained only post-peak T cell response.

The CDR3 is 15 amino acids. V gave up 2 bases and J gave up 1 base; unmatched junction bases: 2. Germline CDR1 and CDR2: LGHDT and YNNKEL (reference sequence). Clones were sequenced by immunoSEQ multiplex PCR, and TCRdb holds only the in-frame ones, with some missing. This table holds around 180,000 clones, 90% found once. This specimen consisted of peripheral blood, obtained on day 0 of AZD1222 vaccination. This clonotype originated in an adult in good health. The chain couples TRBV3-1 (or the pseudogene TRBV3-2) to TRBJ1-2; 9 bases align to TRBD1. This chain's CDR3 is CASSQWTGDNYGYTF. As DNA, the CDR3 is TGTGCCAGCAGCCAATGGACAGGGGATAACTATGGCTACACCTTC.